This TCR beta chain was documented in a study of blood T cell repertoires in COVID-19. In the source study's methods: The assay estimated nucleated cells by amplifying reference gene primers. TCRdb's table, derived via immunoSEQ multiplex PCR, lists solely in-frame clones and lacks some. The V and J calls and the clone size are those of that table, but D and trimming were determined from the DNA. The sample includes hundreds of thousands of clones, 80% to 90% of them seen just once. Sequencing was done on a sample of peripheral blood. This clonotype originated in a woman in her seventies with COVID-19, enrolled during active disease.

The CDR3 loop is CASHPGQGIHEQYF. The CDR3 coding sequence is TGTGCCAGCCACCCGGGACAGGGAATCCACGAGCAGTACTTC. J is TRBJ2-7 and V is TRBV18, with 9 bases identical to TRBD1. The CDR3 spans 14 residues. The germline gives CDR1 KGHSH, CDR2 LQKENI. The junction had 10 bases not matched to a gene; V was cut back by 8 bases and J by 5 bases.